This T cell receptor (beta chain) was profiled in a study of blood T cell repertoires in COVID-19 (dated by TCRdb to the early 2020s). Context from the whole study: Collaborator samples came from the United States, Italy and Spain and covered acute and convalescent phases of COVID-19. The prospective study material was composed of cDNA or gDNA derived from T cells, B-cell-depleted T cells, or PBMCs. Deeply sampled blood TCRbeta repertoires from subjects exposed to, actively infected with, or recovered from COVID-19 were included in the dataset. A freely available public database, intended as a resource for researchers studying the immune response to SARS-CoV-2, is where the repertoires were released. The samples were drawn from two sources: the first 160 participants of the ongoing ImmuneRACE study, and 1,254 subjects contributed by 6 global collaborators. Sample metadata almost always included a de-identified subject ID, COVID-19 status, age in years and sex. Where available, HLA class I and class II types were obtained from metadata supplied by the sample provider rather than from assay-based typing. Study-wide findings and limitations: How much clinical and demographic metadata was included differed by source and by participant, and the metadata was provided uncurated.

Notes on this clone: What this receptor recognizes is not known. No base quality information exists; no much larger clone differs at one position.

Collaborating institutions collected whole blood in K2EDTA tubes following their own protocols. Collaborator samples were shipped for TCRbeta analysis as frozen whole blood, isolated PBMCs, or DNA extracted from either sample type. Including the terminal cysteine and phenylalanine, the CDR3 comprises 14 residues. Only the CDR3 region is kept as DNA, spanning 42 bases read in frame from base 1. Trimming costs V 6 bases and J 6 bases, and their ends lie 21 bases apart. From the germline V gene, CDR1 is SQVTM and CDR2 is ANQGSEA. TCRbeta CDR3 regions were amplified from genomic DNA using the immunoSEQ Assay, a bias-controlled multiplex PCR. The study's own analysis went as follows. Within the assay, amplification of reference gene primers was used to estimate how many nucleated cells each sample contained. Sequence reads were collapsed and filtered to measure the absolute abundance of every unique TCRbeta CDR3 rearrangement. For each sample, productive Simpson clonality was calculated as the square root of Simpson's diversity index across productive rearrangements. TCRdb took this table from immuneACCESS and kept in-frame rearrangements with V and J called. Such tables lack part of the clones; where checked against another copy, unresolved V genes explain under half of the gap, and the rest is unexplained. D and trimming were read from the DNA, whereas the V and J calls and clone size are those reported in that table. Here the sample has more than 70,000 clones; roughly 77% occur a single time. The ten largest clones capture approximately 24% of the sample.

Sequences were obtained from peripheral blood. This receptor was obtained from a human donor in a cohort sampled during active COVID-19. Recombination linked TRBV29-1 to TRBJ2-7; perhaps TRBD2 is the D gene, with 6 bases matching. The CDR3 amino acid sequence is: CSVRQGGDWVEQYF. In nucleotides, the sequence is TGCAGCGTGCGCCAGGGAGGCGATTGGGTCGAGCAGTACTTC.